The rows below give T cell receptor beta chains drawn from one sample of a study of CD8 T cells in ankylosing spondylitis. TCRdb reprocessed the 5' RACE reads via MiXCR and lists one record per CDR3 protein. The sample contains fewer than 400,000 distinct CDR3 sequences, about 20% of which appear only once. The material sequenced was blood, either unsorted or a sorted T cell fraction (not recorded which). The source of these receptors is a male donor with ankylosing spondylitis. The CDR3 runs from the conserved cysteine through the conserved F or W. Each record gives: J gene, clone size, D gene, V gene, CDR3 protein, CDR3 DNA. D genes are given only for firm matches. Clone size appears in some rows only: once, few, many, or a class for an expanded clone.

>TRBJ1-5|.|.|TRBV20-1
CSARGSRRGQPQHF
TGCAGTGCTAGAGGCTCTCGCAGGGGCCAGCCCCAGCATTTT
>TRBJ2-2|few|.|TRBV28
CASSLFRNTGELFF
TGTGCCAGCAGTTTATTCCGGAACACCGGGGAGCTGTTTTTT
>TRBJ1-5|few|.|TRBV27
CASSSRAYSNQPQHF
TGTGCCAGCAGTTCCAGGGCTTATAGCAATCAGCCCCAGCATTTT
>TRBJ2-2|few|.|TRBV11-3
CASSSGTGAGELFF
TGTGCCAGCAGTTCCGGAACTGGGGCCGGGGAGCTGTTTTTT
>TRBJ2-5|few|.|TRBV5-1
CASSSGQNLILQETQYF
TGCGCCAGCAGCTCTGGGCAGAATCTCATACTACAAGAGACCCAGTACTTC
>TRBJ2-3|.|.|TRBV12-3/TRBV12-4
CASSLAGNADTQYF
TGTGCCAGCAGTTTGGCGGGAAACGCAGATACGCAGTATTTT
>TRBJ2-5|.|TRBD2|TRBV20-1
CSANLGLAVRTQYF
TGCAGTGCTAACCTCGGACTAGCGGTGCGGACCCAGTACTTC
>TRBJ2-7|few|.|TRBV18
CASSPGILEQYF
TGTGCCAGCTCACCGGGTATCTTGGAGCAGTACTTC
>TRBJ1-2|few|.|TRBV2
CASSTRPYGYTF
TGTGCCAGCAGTACCCGACCCTATGGCTACACCTTC
>TRBJ2-7|few|TRBD2|TRBV29-1
CSVEISGLAGDYEQYF
TGCAGCGTTGAGATCTCGGGACTAGCGGGGGACTACGAGCAGTACTTC
>TRBJ2-2|few|.|TRBV4-2
CASSQVRQNTGELFF
TGTGCCAGCAGCCAAGTTAGGCAGAACACCGGGGAGCTGTTTTTT
>TRBJ2-3|once|.|TRBV7-3
CASSLIGFSTDTQYF
TGTGCCAGCAGCTTAATTGGGTTTAGCACAGATACGCAGTATTTT
>TRBJ1-5|few|.|TRBV18
CASSPHPYSNQPQHF
TGTGCCAGCTCCCCACACCCGTATAGCAATCAGCCCCAGCATTTT
>TRBJ2-7|few|.|TRBV7-2
CASSLAMGGREGQYF
TGTGCCAGCAGCTTAGCGATGGGGGGGCGAGAGGGGCAGTACTTC
>TRBJ2-3|.|.|TRBV11-2
CASSLDPDGIGPDTQYF
TGTGCCAGCAGCTTAGATCCGGACGGGATCGGGCCAGATACGCAGTATTTT
>TRBJ2-3|many|.|TRBV5-1
CASSFTSATDTQYF
TGCGCCAGCAGCTTCACTAGTGCCACAGATACGCAGTATTTT
>TRBJ1-1|.|.|TRBV19
CASSISAALNTEAFF
TGTGCCAGTAGTATTTCGGCAGCTCTGAACACTGAAGCTTTCTTT
>TRBJ1-5|.|.|TRBV7-9
CASSPKVAGPQHF
TGTGCCAGCAGCCCAAAGGTGGCTGGGCCCCAGCATTTT
>TRBJ1-4|.|TRBD1|TRBV6-1
CASSLRDRGEKLFF
TGTGCCAGCAGTCTCCGGGACAGGGGTGAAAAACTGTTTTTT
>TRBJ1-5|.|.|TRBV7-9
CASSWDAIQPQHF
TGTGCCAGCAGCTGGGATGCGATTCAGCCCCAGCATTTT
>TRBJ1-5|.|.|TRBV2
CASSPGMLSNQPQHF
TGTGCCAGCAGTCCCGGGATGCTTAGCAATCAGCCCCAGCATTTT
>TRBJ1-3|few|.|TRBV10-3
CAIRGLNGDTIYF
TGTGCCATCAGGGGACTGAACGGTGACACCATATATTTT
>TRBJ2-7|few|.|TRBV12-3/TRBV12-4
CASSWQGPHEQYF
TGTGCCAGCAGTTGGCAGGGTCCCCACGAGCAGTACTTC